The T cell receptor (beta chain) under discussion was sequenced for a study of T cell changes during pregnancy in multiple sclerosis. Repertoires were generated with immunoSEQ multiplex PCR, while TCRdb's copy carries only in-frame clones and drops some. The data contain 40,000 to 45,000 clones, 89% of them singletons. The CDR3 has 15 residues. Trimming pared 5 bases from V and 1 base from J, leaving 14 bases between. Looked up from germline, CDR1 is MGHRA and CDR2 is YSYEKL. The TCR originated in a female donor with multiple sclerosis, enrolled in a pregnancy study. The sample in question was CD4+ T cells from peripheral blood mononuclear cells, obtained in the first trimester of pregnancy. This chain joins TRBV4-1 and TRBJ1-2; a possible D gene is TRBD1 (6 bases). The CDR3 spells CASSSMTGVNYGYTF. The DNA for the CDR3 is TGCGCCAGCAGCAGCATGACAGGAGTTAACTATGGCTACACCTTC.